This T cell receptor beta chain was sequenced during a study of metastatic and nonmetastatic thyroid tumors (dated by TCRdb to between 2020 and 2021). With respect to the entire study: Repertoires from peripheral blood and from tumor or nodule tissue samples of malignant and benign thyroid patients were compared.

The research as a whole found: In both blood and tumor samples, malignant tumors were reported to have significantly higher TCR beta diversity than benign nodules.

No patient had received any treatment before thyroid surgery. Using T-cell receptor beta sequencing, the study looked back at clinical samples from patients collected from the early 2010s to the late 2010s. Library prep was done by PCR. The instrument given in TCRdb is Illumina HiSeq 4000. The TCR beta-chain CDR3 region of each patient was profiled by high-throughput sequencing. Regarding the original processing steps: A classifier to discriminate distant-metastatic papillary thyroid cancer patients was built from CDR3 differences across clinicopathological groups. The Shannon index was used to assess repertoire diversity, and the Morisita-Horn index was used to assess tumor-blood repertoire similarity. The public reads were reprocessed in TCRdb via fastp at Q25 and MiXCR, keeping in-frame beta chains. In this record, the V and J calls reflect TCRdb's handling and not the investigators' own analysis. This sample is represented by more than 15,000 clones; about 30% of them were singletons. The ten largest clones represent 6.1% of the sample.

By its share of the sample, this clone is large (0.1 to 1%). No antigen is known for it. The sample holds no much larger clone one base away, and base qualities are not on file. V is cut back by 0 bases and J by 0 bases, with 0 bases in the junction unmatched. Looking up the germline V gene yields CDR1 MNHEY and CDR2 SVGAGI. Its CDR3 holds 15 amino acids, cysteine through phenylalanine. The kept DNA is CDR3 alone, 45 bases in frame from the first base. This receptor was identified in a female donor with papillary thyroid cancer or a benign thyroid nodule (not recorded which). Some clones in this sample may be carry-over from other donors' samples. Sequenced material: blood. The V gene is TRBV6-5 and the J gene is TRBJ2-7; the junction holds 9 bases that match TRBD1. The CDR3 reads CASSYSTGGSYEQYF. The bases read TGTGCCAGCAGTTACTCGACAGGGGGCTCCTACGAGCAGTACTTC.